This T cell receptor (beta chain) was documented in a study of CD8+ T cells in alopecia areata. The germline V and J ends were trimmed by 4 bases and 6 bases, with 16 bases remaining between them. CDR1 and CDR2 (germline): GTSNPN, SVGIG (reference sequence). The CDR3 consists of 13 residues. Sequencing relied on a cDNA template that was reverse transcribed from extracted RNA. Assay used: immunoSEQ multiplex PCR; TCRdb lists only in-frame clones, some missing. The data contain 190,000 or so clones, roughly three fifths of them seen just once; the ten biggest clones take up 3.3%. Treatment defined: oral pan-JAK inhibitor, 5-10 mg twice daily.

The receptor was derived from a human donor with alopecia areata. The input for sequencing was CD4+ T cells sorted from blood, taken at week 4, from a patient treated with tofacitinib. This sequence joins TRBV30 and TRBJ2-7, with D tentatively TRBD1 or TRBD2 (5 bases each). The CDR3 loop reads CAWIRGRGVEQYF. CDR3 in DNA: TGTGCCTGGATCCGGGGAAGAGGGGTCGAGCAGTACTTC.